This T cell receptor (beta chain) is from a study of CD8 T cells in Susac syndrome. An input of about 0.5 to 1 ug of RNA was subjected to reverse transcription using random hexamers. MiXCR, applied by TCRdb to the immunoSEQ multiplex PCR reads, yields one record per CDR3 protein. The table has approximately 220,000 distinct CDR3 sequences, around 93% seen once. This CDR3 is 15 amino acids long. The germline gives CDR1 SGHNT, CDR2 YYREEE (reference sequence). V lost 1 base and J lost 2, with 10 bases in between. The sequencing input was CD4+ T cells from PBMCs. The receptor was isolated from a human donor with multiple sclerosis. The chain combines TRBV5-4 with TRBJ2-1; D gene unclear. CDR3 nucleotide sequence: TGTGCCAGCAGCTTGTCACAAAGCCCCTACAATGAGCAGTTCTTC. Its translation: CASSLSQSPYNEQFF.